The subject of this entry is one TCR beta chain. This specimen comes from a study of lymphopenia after photon versus proton radiotherapy. V dropped 2 bases and J dropped 0; count of bases not matched to a gene: 6. Germline V lookup: CDR1 MGHRA, CDR2 YSYEKL. The CDR3 is 17 amino acids. Sequencing used immunoSEQ multiplex PCR; TCRdb keeps in-frame clones, though not all of them. This table holds roughly 64,000 clones, 75% to 90% found once. The TCR originated in a man at least 80 years old with esophageal cancer. The sample in question was peripheral blood, obtained from a patient treated with proton-based radiotherapy. The V and J genes are TRBV4-1 and TRBJ1-3, with 8 bases lining up with TRBD1. The CDR3 protein is CASSQRQGRGSGNTIYF. DNA of the CDR3: TGCGCCAGCAGCCAAAGACAGGGGAGAGGCTCTGGAAACACCATATATTTT.